What follows are 10 T cell receptor beta chains derived from one specimen sequenced in a study of T cell changes during pregnancy in multiple sclerosis (dated by TCRdb to between 2018 and 2021). The protocol used for the library was the immunoSEQ multiplex PCR assay. In TCRdb, the immuneACCESS table is reduced to in-frame sequences with V and J assigned. These tables do not hold every clone; where another copy was compared, an unresolved V gene accounts for under half, and the others remain unexplained. The sample table records around 46,000 clones; around 87% of these occur just once. The top ten constitute under 9.5% of the sample. The material sequenced was CD8+ T cells from peripheral blood mononuclear cells, taken in the second trimester of pregnancy. Receptor source: a female donor with multiple sclerosis, enrolled in a pregnancy study.

V is TRBV30 and J is TRBJ1-1; a weak D match, TRBD1 (5 bases). Trimming pared 0 bases from V and 5 bases from J, leaving 13 bases between. Germline CDR1 GTSNPN, CDR2 SVGIG (reference sequence). This CDR3 region has 14 residues. The CDR3 sequence is CAWSVGSRETEAFF. CDR3 nucleotides: TGTGCCTGGAGTGTTGGTTCCAGGGAAACTGAAGCTTTCTTT.

By share, this clone counts as medium-sized (0.01 to 0.1%). The chain employs TRBV25-1 and TRBJ2-2, with D possibly TRBD1 on 6 matching bases. Trimming removed 11 bases from V and 2 bases from J, with 18 bases in between. This CDR3 comprises 15 residues. Germline V gives CDR1 MGHDK, CDR2 SYGVNS. CDR3 residues: CAYSVGAANTGELFF. The CDR3 DNA is TGTGCCTATTCTGTGGGGGCAGCAAACACCGGGGAGCTGTTTTTT.

The chain has TRBV13 and TRBJ2-1, with D uncertain. Germline V gene data show CDR1 as PRHDT and CDR2 as FYEKMQ (reference sequence). Trimming removed 1 base at V and 3 bases at J, with 10 bases between. This CDR3 contains 15 residues. CDR3 sequence (DNA): TGTGCCAGCAGCTTAGTGGAGTCTAGCTACAATGAGCAGTTCTTC. This translates into CASSLVESSYNEQFF.

The chain joins TRBV27 to TRBJ2-1; D is possibly TRBD1 (5 bases). In germline, CDR1 is MNHEY, CDR2 SMNVEV (reference sequence). There are 15 residues in the CDR3. The V end was cut by 4 bases, the J end by 3 bases, with 13 bases between. The CDR3 bases are TGTGCCAGCAGTTCACAGGTGTACGGCTACAATGAGCAGTTCTTC. It specifies CASSSQVYGYNEQFF.

This chain links TRBV5-6 with TRBJ1-4, with D uncertain. Germline V gene lookup returns CDR1 SGHDT and CDR2 YYEEEE. The ends were cut back, 4 bases at V and 7 bases at J, with 11 bases in the middle. The CDR3 is 13 residues long. CDR3 DNA: TGTGCCAGCAGCCGTGGTCGGGGTGAAAAACTGTTTTTT. It encodes CASSRGRGEKLFF.

This chain connects TRBV5-4 to TRBJ2-1; TRBD2 agrees at 10 bases. From germline, CDR1 is SGHNT and CDR2 YYREEE (reference sequence). After removal of 6 bases from V and 6 bases from J, the junction contained 6 bases not matched to a gene. CDR3 length: 14 amino acids. The CDR3 region is CASNLAGAFNEQFF. DNA for the CDR3: TGTGCCAGCAACCTAGCGGGGGCCTTCAATGAGCAGTTCTTC.

This clone was detected a few times. The CDR3 nucleotides are TGTGCCAGCAGTTTGGGGGGGAACACTGAAGCTTTCTTT. Its translation is CASSLGGNTEAFF. V and J are TRBV28 and TRBJ1-1; perhaps TRBD1 as D (5 bases). Germline lookup yields CDR1 MDHEN and CDR2 SYDVKM. CDR3 length: 13 amino acids. Deletions cut 3 bases from V and 1 base from J, with 6 bases between.

CDR3 nucleotides: TGTGCCAGCAGTTACAGCCAGGGAATGGATACGCAGTATTTT. Its translation is CASSYSQGMDTQYF. The chain has TRBV6-5 and TRBJ2-3; D may be TRBD1 (5 bases). Trimming took 2 bases from V and 6 from J, leaving 12 bases between them. This CDR3 has 14 amino acids. CDR1 is MNHEY, CDR2 SVGAGI, per germline.

The chain joins TRBV7-9 to TRBJ2-5, with a possible D match to TRBD2 (6 bases). The CDR3 totals 15 residues. The V end lost 5 bases, the J end lost 0 bases, and 13 bases lay between the germline ends. CDR1 SEHNR and CDR2 FQNEAQ come from the germline V gene (reference sequence). CDR3: CASSPGTGDQETQYF. The DNA of the CDR3 is TGTGCCAGCAGCCCAGGAACGGGGGACCAAGAGACCCAGTACTTC.

The gene calls are TRBV21-1 and TRBJ1-6; whether TRBD1, the table's D call, matches the DNA was not checked. TRBV21-1 is noted as a pseudogene. The CDR3 has 16 residues. The CDR3 sequence: CASIVARTGRDSPLHF. The CDR3, as DNA: TGTGCCAGCATCGTCGCCCGGACAGGGCGGGATTCACCCCTCCACTTT.